A single sample is the source of the 4 T cell receptor beta chains below, sequenced in a study of OX40 agonist ivuxolimab in advanced cancers. The protocol was immunoSEQ multiplex PCR, while the TCRdb copy is restricted to in-frame clones and leaves out a portion. The sample includes approximately 70,000 clones, around 90% of them seen just once. The sequencing used CD4+ or CD8+ T cells sorted from blood, collected in a trial of the OX40 agonist ivuxolimab. Source of these receptors: an adult with an advanced solid tumor such as melanoma, head and neck, liver or kidney cancer.

This clone was seen just once. This rearrangement joins TRBV2 to TRBJ2-1, with 9 bases that match TRBD2. The V and J ends lost 5 bases and 9 bases, in that order; junction bases with no gene match: 11. There are 15 residues in the CDR3. CDR1 SNHLY and CDR2 FYNNEI come from the germline V gene. CDR3 in amino acids: CASSKTSGALVEQFF. CDR3 nucleotides: TGTGCCAGCAGTAAGACTAGCGGAGCTCTGGTTGAGCAGTTCTTC.

The chain uses TRBV6-1 and TRBJ2-7; TRBD2 aligns across 8 bases. Germline V gene sequence: CDR1 MNHNS, CDR2 SASEGT. The CDR3 sequence is 13 residues long. V shed 11 bases and J 4 bases; nucleotides not matched to a gene: 10. The CDR3 reads CAGRSSGMYEQYF. Here the CDR3 DNA reads TGTGCCGGCCGGAGTAGCGGGATGTACGAGCAGTACTTC.

This chain links TRBV5-1 with TRBJ2-7, with D perhaps TRBD1 (6 bases). Trimming took 0 bases from V and 2 from J, leaving 9 bases between them. Germline CDR1 reads SGHRS; CDR2 reads YFSETQ. This CDR3 comprises 14 residues. CDR3 coding DNA: TGCGCCAGCAGCTTGGACAGGGCGACCTACGAGCAGTACTTC. Residues: CASSLDRATYEQYF.

The rearrangement uses TRBV11-2 and TRBJ2-7, with D possibly TRBD1 on 5 matching bases. Trimming removed 5 bases at V and 2 bases at J, with 10 bases between. The CDR3 contains 13 residues. Per the germline V gene, CDR1 is SGHAT and CDR2 is FQNNGV. The CDR3 reads CASSADRPYEQYF. As DNA, the CDR3 is TGTGCCAGCAGCGCCGACAGACCCTACGAGCAGTACTTC.